The 20 T cell receptor beta chains presented below share a single source sample, sequenced in a study of blood T cell repertoires in COVID-19. The protocol was immunoSEQ multiplex PCR, while the TCRdb copy is restricted to in-frame clones and leaves out a portion. The sample shows around 150,000 clones, 89% of them seen only once. The specimen was peripheral blood. The receptors originated from a man aged 55 to 69 with acute or convalescent COVID-19.

This clone was counted a single time. The genes are TRBV11-2 and TRBJ1-2; TRBD1 might be the D (5 bases). The germline CDR1 and CDR2 sequences are SGHAT and FQNNGV. The CDR3 loop spans 13 amino acids. Trimming left V 0 bases short and J 11 bases short, with 13 bases between. For the CDR3, the DNA is TGTGCCAGCAGCTTAGACCAAAGACAGATATACACCTTC. Encoded protein: CASSLDQRQIYTF.

The chain couples TRBV10-3 to TRBJ2-3; D is possibly TRBD2 (5 bases). From germline, CDR1 is ENHRY and CDR2 SYGVKD. The CDR3 is 14 amino acids. V was trimmed by 3 bases and J by 4 bases, leaving 11 bases between them. The CDR3: CAISDPLGADTQYF. The DNA for the CDR3 is TGTGCCATCAGTGACCCTTTGGGAGCAGATACGCAGTATTTT.

V usage is TRBV7-9 and J usage is TRBJ1-2; D ambiguous. This CDR3 is built from 13 residues. The V gene's germline CDR1 is SEHNR and CDR2 FQNEAQ (reference sequence). Between the trimmed V and J ends, which lost 2 bases and 4 bases, there was a span of 8 bases. CDR3 loop: CASSLLHSYGYTF. CDR3 sequence (DNA): TGTGCCAGCAGCTTACTACACAGCTATGGCTACACCTTC.

This clone was found a few times. The chain links TRBV29-1 to TRBJ2-1, with D possibly matching TRBD2 (6 bases). V dropped 7 bases and J dropped 10 bases, with 11 bases sitting between them. Germline V gene sequence: CDR1 SQVTM, CDR2 ANQGSEA. The CDR3 sequence is 10 residues long. The CDR3 sequence is CSGGTSEQFF. CDR3 in DNA: TGCAGCGGCGGGACCTCAGAGCAGTTCTTC.

The chain carries TRBV4-3 and TRBJ1-1; 7 bases match TRBD1. The V gene's germline CDR1 is LGHNA and CDR2 YSLEER. V was pared by 4 bases and J by 3 bases, with 8 bases of the junction left unmatched. The CDR3 is 15 residues long. This CDR3 reads CASSPGGQGYTEAFF. CDR3 sequence (DNA): TGCGCCAGCAGCCCAGGGGGGCAGGGATACACTGAAGCTTTCTTT.

The rearrangement links TRBV19 to TRBJ1-5, with 8 bases lining up with TRBD1. The CDR3 totals 18 residues. Germline loops: CDR1 LNHDA, CDR2 SQIVND (reference sequence). The junction had 15 bases not matched to a gene; V was cut back by 1 base and J by 7 bases. CDR3 in amino acids: CASSIVIRGQALGQPQHF. CDR3 nucleotides: TGTGCCAGTAGTATAGTTATACGGGGACAGGCCTTAGGACAGCCCCAGCATTTT.

V and J are TRBV5-1 and TRBJ2-2, with 7 bases lining up with TRBD2. Germline trimming cut 4 bases from V and 5 bases from J; bases unmatched to any gene: 8. Germline V gene data show CDR1 as SGHRS and CDR2 as YFSETQ. The CDR3 contains 15 residues. CDR3 in amino acids: CASSLGLTGTGELFF. CDR3 in DNA: TGCGCCAGCAGCCTGGGACTAACGGGGACCGGGGAGCTGTTTTTT.

This sequence joins TRBV5-1 and TRBJ2-1, with 9 bases identical to TRBD1. Losses at the gene ends were 4 bases for V and 7 bases for J; bases not matched to a gene: 6. The CDR3 length is 14 residues. The germline CDR1 and CDR2 sequences are SGHRS and YFSETQ. The CDR3 DNA follows: TGCGCCAGCAGCCTGACAGGGGGAGGGAATGAGCAGTTCTTC. This codes for CASSLTGGGNEQFF.

The chain links TRBV20-1 to TRBJ2-7; a weak D match, TRBD1 (6 bases). The CDR3 has 14 amino acids. The germline V and J ends were trimmed by 3 bases and 0 bases, with 12 bases remaining between them. CDR1 and CDR2 (germline): DFQATT, SNEGSKA (reference sequence). The CDR3 region is CSASRAGVSYEQYF. The CDR3 DNA reads as TGCAGTGCTAGTAGGGCAGGGGTCTCCTACGAGCAGTACTTC.

The V gene is TRBV12-5, the J gene TRBJ2-3; TRBD1 agrees at 9 bases. Germline lookup yields CDR1 LGHNT and CDR2 FRNRAP. The CDR3 has 14 residues. The junction had 6 bases not matched to a gene; V was cut back by 6 bases and J by 5 bases. The CDR3 region is CASGPGQGGDTQYF. In DNA form, the CDR3 reads TGTGCTAGTGGCCCGGGACAGGGAGGAGATACGCAGTATTTT.

The rearrangement uses TRBV15 and TRBJ1-5; tentatively, D is TRBD1 (5 bases). V was clipped by 3 bases and J by 1 base, with 16 bases between them. The CDR3 totals 17 residues. Looked up from germline, CDR1 is LNHNV and CDR2 is YYDKDF (reference sequence). CDR3 amino acids: CATSSLGRGISNQPQHF. CDR3 DNA: TGTGCCACCAGCAGTCTCGGACGGGGGATAAGCAATCAGCCCCAGCATTTT.

V gene TRBV5-1 combines with J gene TRBJ1-2, with D possibly matching TRBD1 (5 bases). V lost 0 bases to trimming and J lost 5 bases, with 11 bases between them. The germline gives CDR1 SGHRS, CDR2 YFSETQ. The CDR3 consists of 14 residues. The CDR3 region is CASSLGEGTYGYTF. CDR3 sequence (DNA): TGCGCCAGCAGCTTGGGTGAAGGGACTTATGGCTACACCTTC.

The V and J genes are TRBV19 and TRBJ1-5; weak D call: TRBD1 (6 bases). Per germline, CDR1 LNHDA and CDR2 SQIVND (reference sequence). The CDR3 runs 14 residues. Trimming removed 3 bases from V and 4 bases from J, with 10 bases in between. CDR3 residues: CASSIPTGNQPQHF. The CDR3 DNA is TGTGCCAGTAGTATCCCTACAGGGAATCAGCCCCAGCATTTT.

The chain couples TRBV30 to TRBJ1-1; maybe TRBD1 (6 bases). This CDR3 region has 13 residues. The germline V gene has CDR1 GTSNPN and CDR2 SVGIG (reference sequence). Trimming pared 8 bases from V and 1 base from J, leaving 14 bases between. CDR3 nucleotide sequence: TGTGCCCGGGAAGGGGGGGCGAACACTGAAGCTTTCTTT. It translates to CAREGGANTEAFF.

V usage is TRBV5-1 and J usage is TRBJ1-3; 8 bases are a match to TRBD1. Germline V gene sequence: CDR1 SGHRS, CDR2 YFSETQ. J lost 1 base, V lost 1 base, and 7 bases had no gene match. The CDR3 length is 17 residues. The CDR3 DNA reads as TGCGCCAGCAGCTTGCAGGGGGCGGTGGCGTCTGGAAACACCATATATTTT. Its protein product is CASSLQGAVASGNTIYF.

This chain connects TRBV21-1 to TRBJ1-5; TRBD1 is the table's D call, not checked against the DNA. TRBV21-1 is a pseudogene. The length of the CDR3 is 16 residues. The CDR3 loop reads CASSLEVRGRSQPQHF. Here the CDR3 DNA reads TGTGCCAGCAGCCTGGAGGTGAGGGGGCGATCTCAGCCCCAGCATTTT.

J is TRBJ1-6 and V is TRBV6-5; D gene ambiguous. The germline V gene has CDR1 MNHEY and CDR2 SVGAGI. V was cut by 1 base and J by 6 bases, with 13 bases left in between. The CDR3 is 16 amino acids. CDR3 sequence: CASSYYTDLGNSPLHF. DNA for the CDR3: TGTGCCAGCAGTTACTATACAGATCTGGGTAATTCACCCCTCCACTTT.

This chain links TRBV19 with TRBJ2-7; 7 nucleotides match TRBD1. Germline V CDR1 and CDR2: LNHDA, SQIVND (reference sequence). V was pared by 5 bases and J by 3 bases, with 7 bases of the junction left unmatched. CDR3 length: 14 residues. In nucleotides, the CDR3 is TGTGCCAGTAGTTTCCGGGACAGCCTCTACGAGCAGTACTTC. Translation gives CASSFRDSLYEQYF. Full variable domain (outside the CDR3, taken from reference TRBV19 and TRBJ2-7): DGGITQSPKYLFRKEGQNVTLSCEQNLNHDAMYWYRQDPGQGLRLIYYSQIVNDFQKGDIAEGYSVSREKKESFPLTVTSAQKNPTAFYLCASSFRDSLYEQYFGPGTRLTVT.

This chain links TRBV7-8 with TRBJ2-3, with 7 bases aligning to TRBD1. V was clipped by 7 bases and J by 5 bases; unmatched bases: 6. The CDR3 is 13 residues long. CDR1 SGHVS and CDR2 FQNEAQ come from the germline V gene. The CDR3 coding sequence is TGTGCCAGCACTAGGGGGCCGGGAGATACGCAGTATTTT. Protein product: CASTRGPGDTQYF.

This chain links TRBV7-3 with TRBJ2-6, with no clear D. V lost 2 bases, J lost 2 bases, and 7 bases lay in between. The CDR3 has 15 amino acids. Germline V gene sequence: CDR1 SGHTA, CDR2 FQGTGA. The CDR3 nucleotides are TGTGCCAGCAGCTTAGGCCAGGCTGGGGCCAACGTCCTGACTTTC. This sequence encodes CASSLGQAGANVLTF.